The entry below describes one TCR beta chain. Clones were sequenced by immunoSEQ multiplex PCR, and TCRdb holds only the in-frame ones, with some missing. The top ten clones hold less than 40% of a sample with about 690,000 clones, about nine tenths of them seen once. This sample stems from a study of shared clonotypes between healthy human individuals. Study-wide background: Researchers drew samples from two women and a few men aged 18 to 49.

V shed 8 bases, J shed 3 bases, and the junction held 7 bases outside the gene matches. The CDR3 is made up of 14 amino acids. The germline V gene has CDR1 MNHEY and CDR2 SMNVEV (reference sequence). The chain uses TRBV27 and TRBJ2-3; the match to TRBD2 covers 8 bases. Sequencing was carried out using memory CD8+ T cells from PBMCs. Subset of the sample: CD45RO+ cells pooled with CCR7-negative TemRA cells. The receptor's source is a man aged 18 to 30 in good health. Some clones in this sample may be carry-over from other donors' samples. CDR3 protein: CASGSGTRTDTQYF. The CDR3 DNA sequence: TGTGCCAGCGGGTCGGGGACTAGGACAGATACGCAGTATTTT.